Given below is one T cell receptor beta chain in context. Its antigen remains undetermined. Per-base qualities were not stored, and no clone one base away is much larger. The sample belongs to a study of blood T cell repertoires in COVID-19 (dated by TCRdb to 2018 to 2021). Describing the broader study: The collaborator samples originated in the United States, Italy and Spain and spanned the acute and convalescent phases of COVID-19. The prospective study material was composed of cDNA or gDNA derived from T cells, B-cell-depleted T cells, or PBMCs. Subjects who had been exposed to COVID-19, were actively infected with it, or had recovered from it provided the deeply sampled blood TCRbeta repertoires that made up the dataset. The repertoires were released in a freely available public database meant as a resource for research on the immune response to SARS-CoV-2. The samples were drawn from two sources: the first 160 participants of the ongoing ImmuneRACE study, and 950 to 1,500 subjects contributed by 6 global collaborators. A de-identified subject ID, COVID-19 status, age in years and sex were almost always included in the sample metadata. Where available, HLA class I and class II types were taken from metadata supplied by the sample provider and were not determined by assay-based typing.

TCRbeta CDR3 regions were amplified from genomic DNA by means of the immunoSEQ Assay, a bias-controlled multiplex PCR. The published analysis was carried out like this. Nucleated cell counts per sample were estimated from amplification of reference gene primers within the assay. Sequence reads were collapsed and filtered to measure the absolute abundance of every unique TCRbeta CDR3 rearrangement. Productive Simpson clonality was computed per sample as the square root of Simpson's diversity index over productive rearrangements. The clones in this table, taken by TCRdb from immuneACCESS, are in-frame only. Not every clone is retained; where verified, under half of the shortfall comes from an unresolved V gene, and the cause of the rest is unknown. Clone size and the V and J calls come from that table; the DNA yielded D and trimming. Within this sample are around 250,000 clones, with about 88% of them counted one time only. The biggest ten clones account for approximately 6.8% of the sample.

Collaborating institutions collected whole blood in K2EDTA tubes following their own protocols. For TCRbeta analysis, collaborators shipped samples in one of three forms: frozen whole blood, isolated PBMCs, or DNA extracted from either of those sample types. What the authors observed across the whole study: How much clinical and demographic metadata was included differed by source and by participant, and the metadata was provided uncurated.

According to the germline V gene (reference sequence), CDR1 reads MNHNY and CDR2 reads SVGAGI. The CDR3, from cysteine to phenylalanine, totals 15 residues. This entry keeps only the CDR3 DNA: 45 bases, framed from base 1. V loses 6 bases of germline sequence and J loses 8 bases, and the interval between the two ends is 22 bases. The chain employs TRBV6-6 and TRBJ1-2; no confident D gene assignment can be made. The receptor was isolated from a woman in her 70s with active or convalescent COVID-19. Material: peripheral blood. CDR3 reads: CASRQTIHLVTGYTF. The DNA sequence is as follows: TGTGCCAGCAGACAGACTATCCACCTCGTCACGGGCTACACCTTC.